These 3 T cell receptor beta chains were sequenced from one sample in a study of cytomegalovirus exposure and HLA in healthy donors. Primers: 60 Vbeta forward and 13 Jbeta reverse. TCRdb's table, derived via immunoSEQ multiplex PCR, lists solely in-frame clones and lacks some. The sample records roughly 150,000 clones, about 68% being singletons. The material sequenced was PBMCs. These receptors were collected from a young man in good health and CMV-seronegative.

The sample holds one count of this clone. The J gene is TRBJ2-4, the V gene TRBV28, with a tentative D call TRBD2 (5 bases). CDR1 and CDR2 from the germline V gene are MDHEN and SYDVKM. This CDR3 is built from 12 residues. Trimming took off 10 bases at V and 5 bases at J, with 12 bases between the two ends. CDR3 sequence (DNA): TGTGCCACCTTCTCCGGGGAAAACATTCAGTACTTC. This translates into CATFSGENIQYF.

The CDR3 here is CASSLAGGGLSYEQYF. In DNA form, the CDR3 reads TGTGCCAGCAGCTTAGCAGGAGGCGGTCTCTCCTACGAGCAGTACTTC. V gene TRBV7-8 combines with J gene TRBJ2-7, with a possible D match to TRBD2 (5 bases). Germline lookup yields CDR1 SGHVS and CDR2 FQNEAQ. CDR3 length equals 16 residues. V was cut by 0 bases and J by 0 bases, with 12 bases left in between.

This chain links TRBV19 with TRBJ1-1, with a possible D match to TRBD1 (6 bases). Germline lookup yields CDR1 LNHDA and CDR2 SQIVND (reference sequence). Trimming took 4 bases from V and 1 from J, leaving 13 bases between them. The CDR3 is 15 residues long. DNA of the CDR3: TGTGCCAGTAGTACGGAACAGGGACAGAACACTGAAGCTTTCTTT. Translated, it gives CASSTEQGQNTEAFF.